The 13 T cell receptor beta chains in this list originate from one sample, sequenced in a study of cytomegalovirus exposure and HLA in healthy donors. Use of 60 Vbeta and 13 Jbeta primers characterized the PCR. Here immunoSEQ multiplex PCR was the method, and the copy in TCRdb shows in-frame clones only, minus some. The sample includes tens of thousands of clones, approximately 82% seen only once; the top ten take under 12%. Sequenced sample: PBMCs. The receptors stem from a woman between 18 and 29 years old in good health and CMV-seropositive.

The chain joins TRBV7-2 to TRBJ2-3; D not resolved. Germline V gene lookup returns CDR1 SGHTA and CDR2 FQGNSA. V was trimmed by 5 bases and J by 1 base, leaving 7 bases between them. This CDR3 contains 13 residues. CDR3 protein: CASSVLGTDTQYF. The CDR3, as DNA: TGTGCCAGCAGCGTCCTCGGCACAGATACGCAGTATTTT.

The rearrangement links TRBV28 to TRBJ2-1; the D gene is possibly TRBD1 (5 bases). Germline V gives CDR1 MDHEN, CDR2 SYDVKM. This CDR3 has 12 residues. Trimming cost V 7 bases and J 7 bases, with 11 bases left between them. The CDR3 loop reads CASTTGPNEQFF. CDR3 in DNA: TGTGCCAGCACCACAGGCCCTAATGAGCAGTTCTTC.

This rearrangement joins TRBV18 to TRBJ1-6; TRBD1 is a possible D gene (5 bases). Between the trimmed V and J ends, which lost 1 base and 13 bases, there was a span of 20 bases. The CDR3 has 16 amino acids. Germline V CDR1 and CDR2: KGHSH, LQKENI. As DNA, the CDR3 is TGTGCCAGCTCACCACGAGACACAGGAATCACCATCCCCCTCCACTTT. Its translation is CASSPRDTGITIPLHF.

This chain uses TRBV30 with TRBJ1-5; 8 nucleotides line up with TRBD1. The CDR3 has 15 residues. V lost 3 bases and J lost 6; bases outside the gene matches: 10. Looked up from germline, CDR1 is GTSNPN and CDR2 is SVGIG (reference sequence). Written as DNA, the CDR3 is TGTGCCTGGAGGGACTCAGGGGGCTCGTCTCAGCCCCAGCATTTT. This encodes CAWRDSGGSSQPQHF. The full variable domain, its missing parts supplied by reference TRBV30 and TRBJ1-5, is SQTIHQWPATLVQPVGSPLSLECTVEGTSNPNLYWYRQAAGRGLQLLFYSVGIGQISSEVPQNLSASRPQDRQFILSSKKLLLSDSGFYLCAWRDSGGSSQPQHFGDGTRLSIL.

This clone was found a few times. This chain connects TRBV19 to TRBJ1-4; a possible D gene is TRBD1 (6 bases). With 11 bases removed from V and 5 bases from J, the gap between germline ends came to 15 bases. Germline CDR1 and CDR2: LNHDA and SQIVND (reference sequence). The CDR3 is 13 amino acids. For the CDR3, the DNA is TGTGCCTCAAACCAGGGGAACAATGAAAAACTGTTTTTT. Translating gives CASNQGNNEKLFF.

This clone was seen just once. CDR3: CATSRGRGQGESYEQYF. In nucleotides, the CDR3 is TGTGCCACCAGCAGAGGCCGGGGACAGGGTGAAAGTTACGAGCAGTACTTC. The chain carries TRBV15 and TRBJ2-5, with 9 positions matching TRBD1. The end of the DNA fits TRBJ2-7 better, so the J call may be wrong. Germline V gene lookup returns CDR1 LNHNV and CDR2 YYDKDF (reference sequence). The CDR3 runs to 17 residues.

This chain joins TRBV4-2 and TRBJ2-3; 10 bases agree with TRBD2. This CDR3 is built from 15 residues. Germline loops: CDR1 LGHNA, CDR2 YNFKEQ. The ends lost 4 bases at V and 10 bases at J; junction bases unmatched: 11. The CDR3 DNA reads as TGTGCCAGCAGCCCCTCTAGCGGGAGACCGGGGGCGCAGTATTTT. Translation: CASSPSSGRPGAQYF.

The V and J genes are TRBV14 and TRBJ1-2; the match to TRBD1 covers 7 bases. V was clipped by 4 bases and J by 3 bases; unmatched bases: 5. The CDR3 is made up of 14 amino acids. CDR1 SGHDN and CDR2 FVKESK come from the germline V gene. CDR3 DNA: TGTGCCAGCAGCCGGGGGACAGCATACTATGGCTACACCTTC. Protein sequence: CASSRGTAYYGYTF. The full variable domain, in which reference TRBV14 and TRBJ1-2 provide the parts outside the CDR3, is EAGVTQFPSHSVIEKGQTVTLRCDPISGHDNLYWYRRVMGKEIKFLLHFVKESKQDESGMPNNRFLAERTGGTYSTLKVQPAELEDSGVYFCASSRGTAYYGYTFGSGTRLTVV.

The J gene is TRBJ2-2, the V gene TRBV5-4; TRBD1 might be the D (6 bases). Germline assignment: CDR1 SGHNT and CDR2 YYREEE (reference sequence). V dropped 0 bases and J dropped 6 bases, with 12 bases sitting between them. The CDR3 length is 15 residues. Written as DNA, the CDR3 is TGTGCCAGCAGCTTGGAGGGGCAGGGGCCCGGGGAGCTGTTTTTT. Translation gives CASSLEGQGPGELFF. Full variable domain (rest looked up from reference TRBV5-4 and TRBJ2-2): ETGVTQSPTHLIKTRGQQVTLRCSSQSGHNTVSWYQQALGQGPQFIFQYYREEENGRGNFPPRFSGLQFPNYSSELNVNALELDDSALYLCASSLEGQGPGELFFGEGSRLTVL.

J is TRBJ2-7 and V is TRBV9; 7 positions agree with TRBD2. The CDR3 covers 15 residues. Germline loops: CDR1 SGDLS, CDR2 YYNGEE. The junction had 10 bases not matched to a gene; V was cut back by 5 bases and J by 2 bases. DNA for the CDR3: TGTGCCAGCAGTCCCGCGGGAGAAGCTACCTACGAGCAGTACTTC. This encodes CASSPAGEATYEQYF. The full variable domain, its missing parts supplied by reference TRBV9 and TRBJ2-7, is DSGVTQTPKHLITATGQRVTLRCSPRSGDLSVYWYQQSLDQGLQFLIQYYNGEERAKGNILERFSAQQFPDLHSELNLSSLELGDSALYFCASSPAGEATYEQYFGPGTRLTVT.

The rearrangement uses TRBV5-6 and TRBJ2-7; perhaps TRBD2 as D (6 bases). Germline values: CDR1 SGHDT, CDR2 YYEEEE. V was trimmed by 0 bases and J by 5 bases, leaving 18 bases between them. The CDR3 consists of 16 residues. CDR3 sequence reads: CASSLDRGLAGHEQYF. CDR3 coding DNA: TGTGCCAGCAGCTTGGATCGCGGCCTGGCGGGGCACGAGCAGTACTTC.

This sequence joins TRBV2 and TRBJ2-1, with a possible D match to TRBD2 (6 bases). The CDR3 spans 12 residues. Trimming shortened V by 9 bases and J by 6 bases, and 12 bases separated the two germline ends. From germline, CDR1 is SNHLY and CDR2 FYNNEI. The CDR3 nucleotides are TGTGCCAGTACGGGAGAACCCAATGAGCAGTTCTTC. Protein: CASTGEPNEQFF.

CDR3 in amino acids: CASSQEQLNEQFF. The CDR3 coding sequence is TGTGCCAGCAGCCAAGAACAGCTCAATGAGCAGTTCTTC. The chain combines TRBV4-2 with TRBJ2-1; D is undetermined. Germline V gene lookup returns CDR1 LGHNA and CDR2 YNFKEQ. Trimming removed 0 bases from V and 6 bases from J, with 6 bases in between. The CDR3 is 13 amino acids.